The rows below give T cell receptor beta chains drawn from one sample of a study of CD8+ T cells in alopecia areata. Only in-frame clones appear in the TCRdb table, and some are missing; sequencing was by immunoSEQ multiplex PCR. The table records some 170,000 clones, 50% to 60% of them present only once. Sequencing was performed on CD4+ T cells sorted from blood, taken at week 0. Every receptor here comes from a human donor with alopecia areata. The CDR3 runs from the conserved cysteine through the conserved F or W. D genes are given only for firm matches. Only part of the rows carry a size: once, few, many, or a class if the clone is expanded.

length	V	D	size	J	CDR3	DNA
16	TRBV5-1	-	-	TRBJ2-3	CASRAGRRSSGDTQYF	TGCGCCAGCAGGGCTGGGAGGCGGAGTTCAGGAGATACGCAGTATTTT
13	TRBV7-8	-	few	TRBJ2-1	CASSPQTRREQFF	TGTGCCAGCAGCCCTCAGACCAGACGGGAGCAGTTCTTC
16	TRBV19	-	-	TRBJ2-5	CASSPSGRRIQETQYF	TGTGCCAGTAGCCCATCCGGGCGGAGGATCCAAGAGACCCAGTACTTC
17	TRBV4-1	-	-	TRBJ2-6	CASSQERRVSGANVLTF	TGCGCCAGCAGCCAAGAAAGAAGGGTATCCGGGGCCAACGTCCTGACTTTC
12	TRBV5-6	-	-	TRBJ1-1	CASSLLSAEAFF	TGTGCCAGCAGCTTGTTATCCGCTGAAGCTTTCTTT
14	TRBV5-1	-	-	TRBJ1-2	CASSLDPGTGGYTF	TGCGCCAGCAGCTTGGACCCAGGGACCGGTGGCTACACCTTC
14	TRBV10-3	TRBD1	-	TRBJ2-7	CAIKVGQGFYEQYF	TGTGCCATCAAAGTGGGACAGGGGTTTTACGAGCAGTACTTC
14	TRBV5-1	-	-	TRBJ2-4	CASSLVERKNIQYF	TGCGCCAGCAGCTTGGTAGAGCGTAAAAACATTCAGTACTTC
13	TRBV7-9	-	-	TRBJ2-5	CASSFPVYETQYF	TGTGCCAGCAGTTTCCCTGTTTATGAGACCCAGTACTTC
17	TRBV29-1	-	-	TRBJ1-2	CSVEDRQVQGLNYGYTF	TGCAGCGTTGAAGATCGCCAAGTACAGGGTTTGAACTATGGCTACACCTTC
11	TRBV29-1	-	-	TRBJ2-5	CSADSGETQYF	TGCAGCGCCGACTCCGGGGAGACCCAGTACTTC
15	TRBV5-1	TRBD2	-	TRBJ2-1	CASSLTSGLHNEQFF	TGCGCCAGCAGCCTGACTAGCGGTCTCCACAATGAGCAGTTCTTC
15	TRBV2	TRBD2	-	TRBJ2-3	CASSTLAGGTDTQYF	TGTGCCAGCAGTACCCTAGCGGGGGGCACAGATACGCAGTATTTT
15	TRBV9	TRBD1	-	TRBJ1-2	CASSETPGTGSKGTF	TGTGCCAGCAGCGAGACCCCCGGGACAGGGTCTAAGGGCACCTTC
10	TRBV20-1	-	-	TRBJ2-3	CSAMTDTQYF	TGCAGTGCTATGACAGATACGCAGTATTTT
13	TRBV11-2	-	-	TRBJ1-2	CASSRSENYGYTF	TGTGCCAGCAGCCGATCGGAAAACTATGGCTACACCTTC
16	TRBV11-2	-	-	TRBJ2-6	CASSLDWVSGANVLTF	TGTGCCAGCAGCTTAGATTGGGTTTCGGGGGCCAACGTCCTGACTTTC
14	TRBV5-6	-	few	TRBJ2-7	CASSLVSTVWEQYF	TGTGCCAGCAGCTTGGTGTCCACCGTTTGGGAGCAGTACTTC
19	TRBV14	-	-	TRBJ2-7	CASSQEGVRDGFRTYEQYF	TGTGCCAGCAGCCAAGAGGGGGTCAGAGATGGGTTTAGGACCTACGAGCAGTACTTC
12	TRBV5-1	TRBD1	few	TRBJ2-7	CASSTDRGEQYF	TGCGCCAGCAGTACAGACAGGGGCGAGCAGTACTTC
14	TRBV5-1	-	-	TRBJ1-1	CASSPPGRSTEAFF	TGCGCCAGCAGCCCACCAGGGAGATCAACTGAAGCTTTCTTT